This passage covers 25 T cell receptor beta chains from one sample sequenced in a study of tumor and adjacent non-tumor tissue in lung cancer. The library came from three nested PCR rounds adapted from ARM-PCR protocols. MiXCR, run by TCRdb on the multiplex PCR reads, gives a single entry per CDR3 protein. Counted here are about 200,000 distinct CDR3 sequences, less than 80% occurring once; the ten biggest clones make up approximately 25%. This sample's RNA came from whole unsorted tissue. The sequenced material came from lung tumor tissue. These receptors all come from a man between 60 and 70 years old with non-small cell lung cancer.

This clonotype was seen many times. The chain recombines TRBV20-1 with TRBJ1-2, with D maybe TRBD1 (6 bases). CDR3 length: 11 residues. Trimming left V 3 bases short and J 6 bases short, with 8 bases between. The germline V gene encodes CDR1 DFQATT and CDR2 SNEGSKA (reference sequence). The CDR3 region is CSASRQDGYTF. CDR3 coding DNA: TGCAGTGCTAGCAGACAGGATGGCTACACCTTC.

The rearrangement uses TRBV12-3 or TRBV12-4 and TRBJ2-7; D gene uncertain. Trimming took 4 bases from V and 3 from J, leaving 7 bases between them. This CDR3 is 12 amino acids long. The DNA of the CDR3 is TGTGCCAGCAGTTACAAGGGCTACGAGCAGTACTTC. This gives the protein CASSYKGYEQYF.

A few counts support this clonotype. The chain is built from TRBV20-1 and TRBJ2-7, with 10 bases lining up with TRBD2. CDR3 length: 17 amino acids. From germline, CDR1 is DFQATT and CDR2 SNEGSKA (reference sequence). Losses at the gene ends were 0 bases for V and 0 bases for J; bases not matched to a gene: 8. The CDR3 DNA reads as TGCAGTGCTAGAGATTACGGGGCTAGCGGGAGCTCCTACGAGCAGTACTTC. The encoded protein is CSARDYGASGSSYEQYF.

This clonotype turned up a few times. The chain carries TRBV20-1 and TRBJ1-1; D gene unclear. The ends were cut back, 3 bases at V and 1 base at J, with 15 bases in the middle. Germline assignment: CDR1 DFQATT and CDR2 SNEGSKA (reference sequence). The CDR3 runs to 15 residues. The CDR3, as DNA: TGCAGTGCTAGCGAGCAGGCCCGGGGGAACACTGAAGCTTTCTTT. Its protein is CSASEQARGNTEAFF.

To note about this clonotype: At one end the junction does not follow the germline gene, possibly because of a read error. The chain uses TRBV11-3 and TRBJ2-3; tentatively, D is TRBD1 (6 bases). Germline V gives CDR1 SGHNT, CDR2 YENEEA. The CDR3 spans 15 residues. CDR3 sequence reads: CASSFRQDLTDTQYF. CDR3 in DNA: TGTGCCAGCAGCTTTAGACAGGATTTGACAGATACACAGTATTTT.

Of note for this clonotype: At one end the junction does not follow the germline gene, possibly because of a read error. The chain uses TRBV11-3 and TRBJ2-1, with TRBD2 identical over 8 bases. The CDR3 has 13 residues. Germline-derived CDR1 and CDR2 are SGHNT and YENEEA. This CDR3 reads CTSSLPGRVEQFF. CDR3 bases: TGTACCAGCAGCTTACCCGGGAGGGTTGAGCAGTTCTTC.

This clonotype was counted between two and nine times. The chain uses TRBV5-4 and TRBJ2-7; D is ambiguous. The V end was cut by 3 bases, the J end by 3 bases, with 10 bases between. This CDR3 has 13 amino acids. In germline, CDR1 is SGHNT, CDR2 YYREEE (reference sequence). The CDR3 region is CASSSIGDYEQYF. As DNA, the CDR3 is TGTGCCAGCAGCTCGATAGGAGACTACGAGCAGTACTTC.

With respect to this clonotype: Lacking the conserved final phenylalanine or tryptophan, this CDR3 likely reflects a read error. This chain joins TRBV6-5 and TRBJ1-1; D uncertain. Germline CDR1 and CDR2: MNHEY and SVGAGI. V shed 3 bases and J shed 1 base, with 12 bases lying between them. This CDR3 region has 15 residues. The DNA for the CDR3 is TGTGCCAGCAGTTATACCCGACGGGGGAACACTGAAGCTTTCTAT. It encodes CASSYTRRGNTEAFY.

The chain has TRBV11-1 and TRBJ2-7, with a tentative D call TRBD2 (5 bases). There are 14 residues in the CDR3. Germline V CDR1 and CDR2: SGHAT, FQDESV (reference sequence). Deletions cut 3 bases from V and 8 bases from J, with 17 bases between. This CDR3 is CASSFRVYEGKQYF. The CDR3 DNA sequence: TGTGCCAGCAGCTTTAGAGTCTACGAGGGTAAGCAGTACTTC.

This clonotype appeared many times. CDR3 region: CASSLAYADTQYF. The CDR3 DNA sequence: TGTGCCAGCAGTTTAGCCTACGCAGATACGCAGTATTTT. This chain joins TRBV12-3 or TRBV12-4 and TRBJ2-3; D gene unclear. The V end was cut by 0 bases, the J end by 4 bases, with 5 bases between. CDR3 size: 13 residues.

On this clonotype: A much larger clone lies a single base off, so this may be a read error. The conserved phenylalanine or tryptophan is not found at the CDR3 terminus, so this likely reflects a read error. The V gene is TRBV20-1, the J gene TRBJ2-2; 8 nucleotides agree with TRBD2. The CDR3 is made up of 13 amino acids. Germline CDR1 and CDR2: DFQATT and SNEGSKA (reference sequence). J lost 9 bases, V lost 1 base, and 4 bases had no gene match. The CDR3 loop is CSARAGGGRELFI. In nucleotides, the CDR3 is TGCAGTGCTAGAGCGGGGGGGGGCAGGGAGCTGTTTATT.

The CDR3 DNA is TGTGCCAGCGGCAAAGGGGGGGTCACTAGCTACGAGCAGTACTTC. Translation: CASGKGGVTSYEQYF. The chain is built from TRBV6-5 and TRBJ2-7, with TRBD2 as a possible D gene (7 bases). This CDR3 spans 15 amino acids. V was cut by 8 bases and J by 3 bases, with 20 bases left in between. Germline CDR1 and CDR2: MNHEY and SVGAGI.

The chain combines TRBV20-1 with TRBJ2-4, with 7 bases lining up with TRBD2. J gave up 0 bases and V 0 bases, and 5 bases lay outside the gene matches. There are 16 residues in the CDR3. Germline V gene sequence: CDR1 DFQATT, CDR2 SNEGSKA (reference sequence). This chain's CDR3 is CSAREGRGLAKNIQYF. The CDR3 DNA reads as TGCAGTGCTAGAGAAGGGAGGGGCCTAGCCAAAAACATTCAGTACTTC.

Notes on this clonotype: At one boundary the junction diverges from the germline segment, which might be a read error. V and J are TRBV6-2 or TRBV6-3 and TRBJ2-7; D may match TRBD1 or TRBD2 (5 bases each). Germline loops: CDR1 MNHEY, CDR2 SVGEGT. The length of the CDR3 is 14 residues. The chain's CDR3 is CASRKGRNSYEHYF. DNA for the CDR3: TGTGCCAGCAGAAAGGGACGAAACTCCTACGAGCACTATTTC.

For this clonotype: An end of the junction differs from the germline gene, which may be a read error. The chain has TRBV5-5 and TRBJ2-1, with TRBD2 identical over 12 bases. Germline CDR1 is SGHKS and CDR2 is YYEKEE (reference sequence). This CDR3 spans 16 amino acids. This CDR3 reads CTSSPRLAGAGNEQFF. The CDR3 nucleotides read TGTACCAGCAGCCCAAGACTAGCGGGGGCGGGGAATGAGCAGTTCTTC.

The V gene is TRBV20-1, the J gene TRBJ1-5, with TRBD1 as a possible D gene (6 bases). The CDR3 covers 15 residues. Germline V gives CDR1 DFQATT, CDR2 SNEGSKA (reference sequence). Trimming removed 8 bases at V and 0 bases at J, with 17 bases between. The CDR3 nucleotides read TGCAGTTCTGCCCACAGGGTTAATAGCAATCAGCCCCAGCATTTT. Its translation: CSSAHRVNSNQPQHF.

This clonotype has a handful of counts. This chain links TRBV30 with TRBJ2-1; 10 bases align to TRBD2. Germline CDR1 and CDR2: GTSNPN and SVGIG (reference sequence). The CDR3 sequence is 15 residues long. The V gene end was trimmed by 1 base and the J gene end by 7 bases; junction bases not matched to a gene: 7. CDR3 nucleotide sequence: TGTGCCTGGAGTGAGCCCAGCGGGGGGGCGAATGAGCAGTTCTTC. Its translation is CAWSEPSGGANEQFF.

The rearrangement links TRBV5-5 to TRBJ2-5; 10 positions agree with TRBD1. Losses at the gene ends were 3 bases for V and 2 bases for J; bases not matched to a gene: 4. Germline loops: CDR1 SGHKS, CDR2 YYEKEE (reference sequence). CDR3 length equals 15 residues. CDR3 in amino acids: CASSWGQGKQETQYF. CDR3 bases: TGTGCCAGCAGCTGGGGACAGGGGAAGCAAGAGACCCAGTACTTC.

Of note for this clonotype: A much larger clonotype is one base distant, so this may be a read error. The V call is TRBV20-1, the J call TRBJ2-3; D uncertain. The end of the DNA fits TRBJ1-5 better, so the J call may be wrong. The CDR3 has 12 residues. Germline CDR1 and CDR2: DFQATT and SNEGSKA (reference sequence). This CDR3 reads CSALKVTDTQHF. Here the CDR3 DNA reads TGCAGTGCCCTCAAGGTCACAGATACGCAGCATTTT.

Ten or more counts support this clonotype. The chain is built from TRBV20-1 and TRBJ1-1, with D unclear. V was clipped by 3 bases and J by 1 base, with 9 bases between them. There are 13 residues in the CDR3. Germline-derived CDR1 and CDR2 are DFQATT and SNEGSKA (reference sequence). The CDR3 region has the DNA TGCAGTGCTAGCTGGCAGACGAACACTGAAGCTTTCTTT. Translating gives CSASWQTNTEAFF.

This clonotype has at least ten counts. The CDR3 coding sequence is TGTGCCAGCAGCCATGGACTAGCGGGGGAGGGTGAGCAGTTCTTC. As protein: CASSHGLAGEGEQFF. This chain connects TRBV4-2 to TRBJ2-1; 13 positions match TRBD2. Losses at the gene ends were 3 bases for V and 9 bases for J; bases not matched to a gene: 5. CDR1 LGHNA and CDR2 YNFKEQ come from the germline V gene. The CDR3 has 15 amino acids.

As for this clonotype: The CDR3 does not close with the conserved phenylalanine or tryptophan, likely indicating a read error. This rearrangement joins TRBV6-1 to TRBJ2-5; possible D gene TRBD1, 6 bases. CDR1 is MNHNS, CDR2 SASEGT, per germline. The length of the CDR3 is 16 residues. V was shortened by 4 bases and J by 1 base, with 16 bases between the two germline ends. The CDR3 loop is CASSAPRDTFQETQYL. CDR3 in DNA: TGTGCCAGCAGTGCCCCCCGGGACACATTCCAAGAGACCCAGTACTTA.

Concerning this clonotype: An end of the junction differs from the germline gene, which may be a read error. The chain uses TRBV5-4 and TRBJ1-2; maybe TRBD1 (5 bases). Germline lookup yields CDR1 SGHNT and CDR2 YYREEE (reference sequence). The CDR3 spans 15 residues. The CDR3 protein is CVSTPGGQGANGYTF. The CDR3 nucleotides are TGTGTCAGCACCCCTGGAGGACAAGGGGCGAATGGCTACACCTTC. The whole variable domain, filled in from reference TRBV5-4 and TRBJ1-2, reads ETGVTQSPTHLIKTRGQQVTLRCSSQSGHNTVSWYQQALGQGPQFIFQYYREEENGRGNFPPRFSGLQFPNYSSELNVNALELDDSALYLCVSTPGGQGANGYTFGSGTRLTVV.

This clonotype was seen more than once but under ten times. The V and J genes are TRBV12-3 or TRBV12-4 and TRBJ2-5; 8 nucleotides match TRBD2. Trimming removed 5 bases from V and 4 bases from J; junction bases left unmatched: 9. The length of the CDR3 is 15 residues. The CDR3 protein is CASSRTGGVVETQYF. The DNA of the CDR3 is TGTGCCAGCAGTCGGACCGGGGGGGTTGTAGAGACCCAGTACTTC.

This chain uses TRBV5-1 with TRBJ2-7; 10 positions match TRBD2. V was pared by 4 bases and J by 3 bases, with 16 bases of the junction left unmatched. This CDR3 contains 18 residues. The V gene's germline CDR1 is SGHRS and CDR2 YFSETQ. The chain's CDR3 is CASSPGASGSRGGYEQYF. CDR3 nucleotide sequence: TGCGCCAGCAGCCCCGGGGCTAGCGGGAGTAGAGGGGGCTACGAGCAGTACTTC.